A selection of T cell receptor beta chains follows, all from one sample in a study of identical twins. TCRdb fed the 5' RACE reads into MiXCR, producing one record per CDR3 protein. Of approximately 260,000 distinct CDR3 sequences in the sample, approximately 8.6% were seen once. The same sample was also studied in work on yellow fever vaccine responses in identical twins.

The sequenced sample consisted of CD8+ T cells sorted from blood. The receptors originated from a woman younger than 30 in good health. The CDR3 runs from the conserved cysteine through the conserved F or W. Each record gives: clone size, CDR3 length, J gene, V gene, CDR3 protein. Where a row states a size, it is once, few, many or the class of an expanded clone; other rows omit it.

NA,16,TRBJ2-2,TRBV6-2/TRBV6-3,CASSYWLGMITGELFF
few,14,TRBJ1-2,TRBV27,CASSLVGNHYGYTF
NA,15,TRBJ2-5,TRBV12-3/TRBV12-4,CASRRAGGPPETQYF
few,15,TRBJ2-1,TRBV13,CASSLVGERGGEQFF
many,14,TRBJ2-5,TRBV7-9,CASSDRDKVETQYF
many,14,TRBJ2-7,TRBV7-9,CASTPPQGSYEQYF
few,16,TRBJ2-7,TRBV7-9,CASSPRRRDSSYEQYF
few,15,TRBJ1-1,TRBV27,CASSPPLGPNTEAFF
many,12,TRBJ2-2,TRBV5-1,CASGLEAGELFF
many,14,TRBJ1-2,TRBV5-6,CASSLGARNYGYTF
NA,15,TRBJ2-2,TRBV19,CASSISGYNTGELFF
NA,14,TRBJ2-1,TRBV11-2,CASRGAEPYNEQFF
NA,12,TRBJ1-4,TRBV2,CASSWAEEKLFF
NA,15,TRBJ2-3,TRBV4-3,CASSQVKGRVDTQYF
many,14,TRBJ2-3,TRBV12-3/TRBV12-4,CASSLLGETDTQYF
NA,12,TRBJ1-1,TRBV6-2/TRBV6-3,CASRGAGLEAFF
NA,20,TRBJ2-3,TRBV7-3,CASSFTGLAGGRGSTDTQYF
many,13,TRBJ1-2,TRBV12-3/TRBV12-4,CASSKQGAHGYTF